The entry below gives a single TCR beta chain sequence along with its context. The record originates from a study of OX40 agonist ivuxolimab in advanced cancers. Clones were read by immunoSEQ multiplex PCR, and TCRdb kept only the in-frame ones, dropping some. This table has tens of thousands of clones, 91% appearing once. CDR1 and CDR2 from the germline V gene are MNHEY and SVGAGI. Trimming took 7 bases from V and 2 from J; bases not matched to a gene: 5. This CDR3 is built from 14 residues. This clonotype was obtained from an adult with an advanced solid tumor such as melanoma, head and neck, liver or kidney cancer. The sample was CD4+ or CD8+ T cells sorted from blood, taken in a trial of the OX40 agonist ivuxolimab. The rearrangement links TRBV6-5 to TRBJ2-5, with TRBD2 matching over 9 bases. The CDR3 reads CASTRLAAQETQYF. The CDR3 nucleotides are TGTGCCAGCACCAGACTAGCGGCACAAGAGACCCAGTACTTC.